A single sample is the source of the 4 T cell receptor beta chains below, sequenced in a study of post-analysis software for immune sequencing data. Study-wide points: With TRBV5-6, TRBV5-1 and TRBV20-1 included, about five TRBV segments were more frequent in patients than in controls.

The authors incorporated unique molecular identifiers into the TCR beta cDNA libraries. One entry per CDR3 protein, called by TCRdb with MiXCR from the PCR reads. The sample has approximately 770,000 distinct CDR3 sequences, just over 45% seen once. These TCRs are of unknown antigen specificity. The material sequenced was blood. The receptor set was obtained from a girl between 10 and 17 years old with multiple sclerosis.

In this sample, this clonotype turned up once. The J gene is TRBJ1-1, the V gene TRBV15, with D maybe TRBD1 (6 bases). The CDR3 contains 15 residues. The ends were cut back, 1 base at V and 5 bases at J, with 14 bases in the middle. CDR1 LNHNV and CDR2 YYDKDF come from the germline V gene (reference sequence). The CDR3 sequence is CATSRGGARGTEAFF. The CDR3 bases are TGTGCCACCAGCAGAGGGGGGGCCCGGGGGACTGAAGCTTTCTTT.

This rearrangement joins TRBV29-1 to TRBJ1-2; D is uncertain. Germline values: CDR1 SQVTM, CDR2 ANQGSEA. The V end lost 4 bases, the J end lost 6 bases, and 12 bases lay between the germline ends. The CDR3 covers 12 residues. The CDR3 DNA reads TGCAGCGTTGGGGAGGACGGGCATGGCTACACCTTC. Protein product: CSVGEDGHGYTF.

This clonotype was seen a handful of times. The chain carries TRBV20-1 and TRBJ2-7; 7 nucleotides agree with TRBD1. V was pared by 2 bases and J by 1 base, with 17 bases of the junction left unmatched. This CDR3 has 18 amino acids. In germline, CDR1 is DFQATT, CDR2 SNEGSKA (reference sequence). This chain's CDR3 is CSARSTQLSGTESYEQYF. The CDR3 DNA reads TGCAGTGCTAGATCAACCCAACTCTCCGGGACAGAGTCCTACGAGCAGTACTTC.

This chain connects TRBV20-1 to TRBJ1-5; TRBD1 matches at 7 bases. The J segment lost 2 bases and the V segment lost 3 bases, leaving 10 bases of the junction unmatched. The CDR3 totals 16 residues. Germline CDR1 DFQATT, CDR2 SNEGSKA (reference sequence). The CDR3 coding sequence is TGCAGTGCTAGGGGAAGACAGGGTTTCGGCAATCAGCCCCAGCATTTT. It encodes CSARGRQGFGNQPQHF.